The 16 T cell receptor beta chains below come from one sample, sequenced in a study of T cell responses to AZD1222 COVID-19 vaccine (dated by TCRdb to the early 2020s). The sample's time point label is to be understood as: baseline before first vaccination. The treatment or condition label here, explained by the study, means: meningococcal conjugate vaccine given as trial control. Libraries were constructed by the immunoSEQ multiplex PCR assay. The table was pulled from immuneACCESS by TCRdb, which kept in-frame rearrangements only. Such tables lose some clones; where checked, under half of the loss comes from unresolved V genes, and the rest has no known cause. Present in this sample are about 130,000 clones, around 90% of which were seen just once. The ten largest clones capture approximately 18% of the sample. The starting material was peripheral blood, obtained on day 0 of MenACWY control vaccination. All receptors come from an adult in good health.

The rearrangement links TRBV24-1 to TRBJ2-1, with 14 bases matching TRBD2. V shed 3 bases, J shed 5 bases, and the junction held 11 bases outside the gene matches. The CDR3 has 19 residues. Germline assignment: CDR1 KGHDR and CDR2 SFDVKD. Written as DNA, the CDR3 is TGTGCCACCAGTGATCGGGGACTAGCGGGAGTAGGTTCCCACAATGAGCAGTTCTTC. Protein sequence: CATSDRGLAGVGSHNEQFF.

Of note for this clone: Other DNA sequences in the sample encode the same CDR3. The chain recombines TRBV6-5 with TRBJ1-6; D might be TRBD1 (5 bases). The germline gives CDR1 MNHEY, CDR2 SVGAGI. V was pared by 5 bases and J by 7 bases, with 12 bases between. There are 14 residues in the CDR3. The CDR3 protein is CASSRQRPNSPLHF. The CDR3 coding sequence is TGTGCCAGCAGTCGACAGCGACCCAATTCACCCCTCCACTTT.

The chain recombines TRBV7-9 with TRBJ1-2, with 10 positions matching TRBD1. Germline V gene data show CDR1 as SEHNR and CDR2 as FQNEAQ (reference sequence). V shed 5 bases, J shed 4 bases, and the junction held 4 bases outside the gene matches. The CDR3 spans 14 residues. The CDR3 spells CASSTRQGAYGYTF. The CDR3 DNA follows: TGTGCCAGCAGCACAAGACAGGGGGCCTATGGCTACACCTTC.

This sequence joins TRBV28 and TRBJ2-5, with 13 bases identical to TRBD2. Germline CDR1 reads MDHEN; CDR2 reads SYDVKM. Unmatched junction bases numbered 16, after V lost 5 bases and J lost 7 bases. There are 18 residues in the CDR3. For the CDR3, the DNA is TGTGCCAGCAGTCCGCACCAGGGACTAGCGGGGCCTCGGGGGACCCAGTACTTC. Translation: CASSPHQGLAGPRGTQYF. The full variable domain, in which reference TRBV28 and TRBJ2-5 provide the parts outside the CDR3, is DVKVTQSSRYLVKRTGEKVFLECVQDMDHENMFWYRQDPGLGLRLIYFSYDVKMKEKGDIPEGYSVSREKKERFSLILESASTNQTSMYLCASSPHQGLAGPRGTQYFGPGTRLLVL.

This chain connects TRBV18 to TRBJ1-1; 8 nucleotides agree with TRBD1. This CDR3 contains 17 residues. Germline lookup yields CDR1 KGHSH and CDR2 LQKENI. Trimming took 2 bases from V and 4 from J; bases not matched to a gene: 12. CDR3 sequence (DNA): TGTGCCAGCTCACCAAGGGGTGACAGGGGTATTGGCACTGAAGCTTTCTTT. It is translated as CASSPRGDRGIGTEAFF.

The chain combines TRBV20-1 with TRBJ2-7; D might be TRBD2 (5 bases). This CDR3 contains 13 residues. Germline V gene data show CDR1 as DFQATT and CDR2 as SNEGSKA (reference sequence). Deletions cut 4 bases from V and 4 bases from J, with 14 bases between. Here the CDR3 DNA reads TGCAGTGCTAATGACGGGAAAGGGTACGAGCAGTACTTC. Its translation: CSANDGKGYEQYF.

The V gene is TRBV27, the J gene TRBJ2-2, with 11 bases matching TRBD2. Germline V gene data show CDR1 as MNHEY and CDR2 as SMNVEV (reference sequence). The CDR3 consists of 17 residues. V lost 5 bases and J lost 2; bases outside the gene matches: 7. The CDR3 nucleotides read TGTGCCAGCAGTCGATTTACTAGCGGGGGTAACACCGGGGAGCTGTTTTTT. As protein: CASSRFTSGGNTGELFF.

Here the CDR3 DNA reads TGCGCCAGCAGCTTGAGCGATTGGGACAGGGGGACCGGGGAGCTGTTTTTT. It encodes CASSLSDWDRGTGELFF. The chain uses TRBV5-1 and TRBJ2-2; 11 bases fit TRBD1. V shed 1 base, J shed 5 bases, and the junction held 7 bases outside the gene matches. Germline CDR1 and CDR2: SGHRS and YFSETQ. This CDR3 is 17 amino acids long.

This clone was seen only a few times. The chain combines TRBV28 with TRBJ1-5; no firm D call. Trimming took off 5 bases at V and 3 bases at J, with 17 bases between the two ends. From germline, CDR1 is MDHEN and CDR2 SYDVKM. This CDR3 region has 16 residues. CDR3 loop: CASSPHSPALNQPQHF. CDR3 nucleotide sequence: TGTGCCAGCAGTCCCCACAGTCCTGCCCTCAATCAGCCCCAGCATTTT.

The chain couples TRBV7-6 to TRBJ1-5, with D tentatively TRBD1 (6 bases). V was pared by 0 bases and J by 0 bases, with 9 bases between. Germline-derived CDR1 and CDR2 are SGHVS and FNYEAQ. This CDR3 is built from 16 residues. CDR3 nucleotide sequence: TGTGCCAGCAGCTTAGCGGCAGGGGATAGCAATCAGCCCCAGCATTTT. It translates to CASSLAAGDSNQPQHF.

J is TRBJ2-7 and V is TRBV12-3 or TRBV12-4; possible D gene TRBD2, 5 bases. V lost 4 bases and J 6 bases, leaving 10 bases between the germline ends. The CDR3 runs to 12 residues. The CDR3 DNA follows: TGTGCCAGCAGTTCTGGACGGGGCGAGCAGTACTTC. It translates to CASSSGRGEQYF.

This chain uses TRBV14 with TRBJ1-1, with a possible D match to TRBD1 (6 bases). Between the trimmed V and J ends, which lost 2 bases and 3 bases, there was a span of 10 bases. The CDR3 length is 14 residues. The germline V gene has CDR1 SGHDN and CDR2 FVKESK. This CDR3 is CASSQQGWYTEAFF. CDR3 DNA: TGTGCCAGCAGCCAACAGGGGTGGTACACTGAAGCTTTCTTT.

The chain employs TRBV5-1 and TRBJ1-4; D ambiguous. CDR1 and CDR2 (germline): SGHRS, YFSETQ. The CDR3 is 13 amino acids. V was trimmed by 2 bases and J by 5 bases, leaving 7 bases between them. The CDR3 loop is CASSFRPNEKLFF. As DNA, the CDR3 is TGCGCCAGCAGCTTTCGACCAAATGAAAAACTGTTTTTT.

The chain links TRBV10-3 to TRBJ1-4; D not resolved. V lost 2 bases to trimming and J lost 8 bases, with 6 bases between them. CDR3 size: 12 residues. The V gene's germline CDR1 is ENHRY and CDR2 SYGVKD. CDR3 region: CAISEPREKLFF. The CDR3 DNA reads TGTGCCATCAGTGAGCCCAGGGAAAAACTGTTTTTT.

This clone was seen once. The V call is TRBV3-1 (or the pseudogene TRBV3-2), the J call TRBJ2-2; 11 nucleotides align to TRBD1. The CDR3 is 17 amino acids. J gave up 5 bases and V 4 bases, and 9 bases lay outside the gene matches. Germline assignment: CDR1 LGHDT and CDR2 YNNKEL (reference sequence). The CDR3 DNA is TGTGCCAGCAGCCGAGGGACAGGGGGTGTTTGGACCGGGGAGCTGTTTTTT. Encoded protein: CASSRGTGGVWTGELFF.

As DNA, the CDR3 is TGTGCCAGCAGCCAGGACCTCAACAGGGTAGCTAACTATGGCTACACCTTC. This encodes CASSQDLNRVANYGYTF. The gene calls are TRBV4-2 and TRBJ1-2; TRBD1 might be the D (6 bases). This CDR3 contains 17 residues. Trimming pared 3 bases from V and 0 bases from J, leaving 17 bases between. Looked up from germline, CDR1 is LGHNA and CDR2 is YNFKEQ.